The following is a T cell receptor (beta chain) sequence with its context. The CDR3 has 13 residues. The ends lost 10 bases at V and 5 bases at J; junction bases unmatched: 10. Germline V lookup: CDR1 ENHRY, CDR2 SYGVKD. Authors' analysis steps: Reference gene primer amplification in the assay estimated nucleated cell counts. Clones were sequenced by immunoSEQ multiplex PCR, and TCRdb holds only the in-frame ones, with some missing. That table is the source of V, J and clone size, and D and trimming were worked out from the DNA. Found here are about 140,000 clones, approximately 87% of them singletons; the top ten hold approximately 4.2%. This entry comes from a study of blood T cell repertoires in COVID-19.

Sample: peripheral blood. The chain recombines TRBV10-3 with TRBJ1-2, with 7 positions matching TRBD1. The sequence was collected from a woman aged 35 to 49 with acute or convalescent COVID-19. The DNA of the CDR3 is TGTGCCACCGTTTCCGACAGGGCATATGGCTACACCTTC. It yields the protein CATVSDRAYGYTF.